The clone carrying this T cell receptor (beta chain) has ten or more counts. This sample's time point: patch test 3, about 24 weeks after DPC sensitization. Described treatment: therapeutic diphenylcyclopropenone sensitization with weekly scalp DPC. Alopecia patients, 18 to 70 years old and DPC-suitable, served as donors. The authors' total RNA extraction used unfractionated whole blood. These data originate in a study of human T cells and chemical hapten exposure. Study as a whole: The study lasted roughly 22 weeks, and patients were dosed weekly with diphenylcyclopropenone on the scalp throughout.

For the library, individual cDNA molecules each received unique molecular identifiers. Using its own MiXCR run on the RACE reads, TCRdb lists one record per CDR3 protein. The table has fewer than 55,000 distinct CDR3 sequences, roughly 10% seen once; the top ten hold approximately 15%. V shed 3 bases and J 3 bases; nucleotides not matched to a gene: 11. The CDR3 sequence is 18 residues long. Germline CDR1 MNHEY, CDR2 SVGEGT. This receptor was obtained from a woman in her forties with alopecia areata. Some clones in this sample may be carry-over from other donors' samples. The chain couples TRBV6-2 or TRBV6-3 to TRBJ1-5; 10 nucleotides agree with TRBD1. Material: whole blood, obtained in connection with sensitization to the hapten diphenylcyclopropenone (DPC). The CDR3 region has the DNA TGTGCCAGCAGTTATCTCCGGGACAGGGGACCCCTCAATCAGCCCCAGCATTTT. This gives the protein CASSYLRDRGPLNQPQHF.